This entry features one T cell receptor (beta chain) sequence. These data originate in a study of control samples from healthy donors and cancer patients. The CDR3 is 14 amino acids. From germline, CDR1 is MNHEY and CDR2 SVGAGI. Trimming stripped 2 bases from V and 4 bases from J, with 11 bases between. Sequencing used immunoSEQ multiplex PCR; TCRdb keeps in-frame clones, though not all of them. The top ten clones hold 0.75% to 0.95% of a sample with tens of thousands of clones, approximately 89% of them seen once. The TCR originated in a man in his thirties or forties with colorectal cancer. V usage is TRBV6-5 and J usage is TRBJ1-2, with D possibly matching TRBD1 (6 bases). Sequencing was done on a sample of PBMCs. The CDR3 here is CASSYNTGTYGYTF. The CDR3 DNA follows: TGTGCCAGCAGTTACAACACAGGGACCTATGGCTACACCTTC.